The clone carrying this T cell receptor (beta chain) occurred a few times. The target antigen is unknown. Deletions cut 0 bases from V and 5 bases from J, with 14 bases between. The CDR3 contains 16 residues. The germline V gene has CDR1 SGDLS and CDR2 YYNGEE. The authors' processing: Among patient CD8+ clones larger than 1%, matches to published virus-specific TCRB sequences were rare. Sequencing used immunoSEQ multiplex PCR; TCRdb keeps in-frame clones, though not all of them. Clone size and V and J calls were adopted from that table, with D and trimming inferred from the DNA. The data contain 10,000 or so clones, about 80% of them seen just once; the ten biggest clones take up approximately 34%. Positive magnetic bead selection, which isolated the CD4+ and CD8+ cells, was followed by a flow cytometry check of purity. This sample is part of a study of somatic mutations in cytotoxic T cells in rheumatoid arthritis. Looking at the study overall: Each patient's diagnosis was followed right away by a blood draw (roughly 30 ml EDTA), before any treatment.

Whole-study findings and limits: TRBV07 appeared slightly underrepresented in the rheumatoid arthritis patients. That finding was not adjusted to account for multiple comparisons.

The sequence was collected from an adult with rheumatoid arthritis. Sequenced: CD8+ T cells sorted from blood. The V call is TRBV9, the J call TRBJ2-2; a weak D match, TRBD2 (5 bases). DNA of the CDR3: TGTGCCAGCAGCGTAGGTCGCCGCGGCGGGACCGGGGAGCTGTTTTTT. Translation: CASSVGRRGGTGELFF.